The 4 T cell receptor beta chains listed next were all sequenced from one sample in a study of identical twins' blood T cells. TCRdb independently ran MiXCR on the 5' RACE reads; one entry per CDR3 protein. The profile shows fewer than 450,000 distinct CDR3 sequences, 28% of them singletons. The source material was PBMCs. The receptors shown here come from a woman aged 18 to 55 in good health.

This clonotype was recorded many times. The rearrangement links TRBV20-1 to TRBJ1-2; the D is unclear. The CDR3 extends over 12 amino acids. CDR1 and CDR2 (germline): DFQATT, SNEGSKA (reference sequence). V was trimmed by 3 bases and J by 5 bases, leaving 10 bases between them. The CDR3 DNA reads as TGCAGTGCTAGGCGTCGGGATTATGGCTACACCTTC. Translating gives CSARRRDYGYTF.

The chain carries TRBV12-3 or TRBV12-4 and TRBJ2-7; D possibly corresponds to TRBD1 (5 bases). Trimming stripped 3 bases from V and 6 bases from J, with 9 bases between. CDR3 length: 12 amino acids. This CDR3 is CASSFAQGEQYF. CDR3 nucleotide sequence: TGTGCCAGCAGTTTTGCGCAGGGCGAGCAGTACTTC.

This chain connects TRBV20-1 to TRBJ1-2; D is uncertain. The V gene's germline CDR1 is DFQATT and CDR2 SNEGSKA (reference sequence). CDR3 length: 13 amino acids. V was clipped by 2 bases and J by 4 bases, with 11 bases between them. The CDR3 reads CSARPPGFYGYTF. The CDR3 DNA reads as TGCAGTGCTAGACCCCCGGGTTTCTATGGCTACACCTTC.

The chain uses TRBV12-5 and TRBJ1-2, with TRBD1 as a possible D gene (5 bases). Deletions cut 4 bases from V and 1 base from J, with 7 bases between. CDR1 LGHNT and CDR2 FRNRAP come from the germline V gene. CDR3 size: 13 residues. Here the CDR3 reads CASGSRVNYGYTF. The CDR3 DNA reads as TGTGCTAGTGGTTCCAGGGTTAACTATGGCTACACCTTC.